This is a list of T cell receptor beta chains from one sample in a study of Ad26.COV2.S vaccination and SARS-CoV-2 variants. Some clones are missing from TCRdb's copy, which holds only in-frame ones; the method was immunoSEQ multiplex PCR. The table shows around 500,000 clones, with roughly nine tenths occurring only once. Specimen: peripheral blood, collected in a trial of Ad26.COV2.S vaccine versus placebo. These receptors came from a person aged 18 to 65 who received the Ad26.COV2.S COVID-19 vaccine or a placebo. The CDR3 runs from the conserved cysteine through the conserved F or W. D genes are given only for firm matches. The size entry is marked missing in some rows and otherwise reads once, few, many or a size class.

TRBV12-2	.	TRBJ2-7	.	TGTGCAGCAGAAACCCTTGGGACAGGGCAAGGGTACGAGCAGTACTTC	CAAETLGTGQGYEQYF
TRBV7-8	TRBD2	TRBJ2-7	.	TGTGCCAGCAGCTCCCGGACTAGCGGGGGGGCCGTCTACGAGCAGTACTTC	CASSSRTSGGAVYEQYF
TRBV7-8	.	TRBJ1-5	.	TGTGCCAGCAGCACCCGGACCGCTAATCAGCCCCAGCATTTT	CASSTRTANQPQHF
TRBV4-2	TRBD1	TRBJ1-2	.	TGTGCCAGCAGCCAAGCACAGGGGAGTCTAAGCTACACCTTC	CASSQAQGSLSYTF
TRBV7-8	TRBD1	TRBJ2-1	once	TGTGCCAGCAGCCTCGACAGGGTCCCGTACAATGAGCAGTTCTTC	CASSLDRVPYNEQFF
TRBV27	TRBD2	TRBJ2-7	.	TGTGCCAGCAGTTTCGGCGGGAGAGGCTACGAGCAGTACTTC	CASSFGGRGYEQYF
TRBV24-1	.	TRBJ2-1	.	TGTGCCACCAGTGGCTCAGTCTCCTACAATGAGCAGTTCTTC	CATSGSVSYNEQFF
TRBV10-3	TRBD1	TRBJ1-2	.	TGTGCCATCAGTGAGTCCGGGACAGGGGCCTATGGCTACACCTTC	CAISESGTGAYGYTF
TRBV19	.	TRBJ1-4	.	TGTGCCAGTAGTAGCGGCCGTGCAACTAATGAAAAACTGTTTTTT	CASSSGRATNEKLFF
TRBV7-6	.	TRBJ1-3	.	TGTGCCAGCAGCTTCTTGGCAGGGCAGAGCTCTGGAAACACCATATATTTT	CASSFLAGQSSGNTIYF
TRBV6-5	.	TRBJ2-6	.	TGTGCCAGCAGCGAGTACTCTGGGGCCAACGTCCTGACTTTC	CASSEYSGANVLTF
TRBV5-1	.	TRBJ1-6	once	TGCGCCAGCAGCTTGTGGCCCAGCAATTCACCCCTCCACTTT	CASSLWPSNSPLHF
TRBV19	TRBD1	TRBJ1-4	.	TGTGCCAGTAGGGGACAGAATGAAAAACTGTTTTTT	CASRGQNEKLFF
TRBV6-1	.	TRBJ1-3	.	TGTGCCAGCAGTGAATCTGGAAGCACCATATATTTT	CASSESGSTIYF
TRBV6-5	TRBD1	TRBJ2-1	.	TGTGCCAGCAGTTCGACCACGCCCGGGACAGGGGGTGAGCAGTTCTTC	CASSSTTPGTGGEQFF
TRBV2	.	TRBJ1-3	.	TGTGCCAGCAGTGTACGGGGCCCCATCTCTGGAAACACCATATATTTT	CASSVRGPISGNTIYF
TRBV7-3	.	TRBJ2-3	once	TGTGCCAGCAGCTTATCTCGGGGCGGCACAGATACGCAGTATTTT	CASSLSRGGTDTQYF
TRBV28	.	TRBJ2-2	once	TGTGCCAGCAGTCTCAGGGTCCCCGGGGAGCTGTTTTTT	CASSLRVPGELFF
TRBV12-5	.	TRBJ1-1	.	TGTGCTAGTGGTTATATCGCGGGGAGGAACACTGAAGCTTTCTTT	CASGYIAGRNTEAFF
TRBV28	TRBD1	TRBJ2-1	.	TGTGCCAGCAGCTCGGGACAGGGGACCTACAATGAGCAGTTCTTC	CASSSGQGTYNEQFF
TRBV7-6	TRBD2	TRBJ2-1	.	TGTGCCAGCAGCTTAGCGGTCCTAGCGGGGGGTCTTGGTGAGCAGTTCTTC	CASSLAVLAGGLGEQFF
TRBV18	.	TRBJ1-2	.	TGTGCCAGCTCACCAAAGGGGAACTATGGCTACACCTTC	CASSPKGNYGYTF
TRBV4-1	.	TRBJ1-1	.	TGCGCCAGCAGCGGGGGGCAGCTATACACTGAAGCTTTCTTT	CASSGGQLYTEAFF
TRBV9	.	TRBJ2-2	.	TGTGCCAGCAGTAACACCGGGGAGCTGTTTTTT	CASSNTGELFF
TRBV5-4	.	TRBJ2-1	.	TGTGCCAGCAGCTTGGTGGGACACTGGCAGTTCTTC	CASSLVGHWQFF
TRBV21-1	.	TRBJ2-1	.	TGTGCCAGCAGCAAAGTCGGCAGGGATTACAATGAGCAGTTCTTC	CASSKVGRDYNEQFF
TRBV9	.	TRBJ1-1	.	TGTGCCAGCAGCGCCATAAGGAGACCCCAAATGAACACTGAAGCTTTCTTT	CASSAIRRPQMNTEAFF
TRBV5-6	TRBD1	TRBJ2-5	.	TGTGCCAGCAGCTTGGAGACAGGGTTTAGGAGTCCAGCAGAGACCCAGTACTTC	CASSLETGFRSPAETQYF
TRBV5-1	.	TRBJ2-2	once	TGCGCCAGCAGGCGAGTAGGATCGAACACCGGGGAGCTGTTTTTT	CASRRVGSNTGELFF
TRBV7-2	TRBD2	TRBJ2-1	.	TGTGCCAGCAGCTCTGGACTAGCGGGGGGGACGAGCCTCAATGAGCAGTTCTTC	CASSSGLAGGTSLNEQFF
TRBV7-9	TRBD1	TRBJ1-1	.	TGTGCCAGCCTCAGACAGGGGAACACTGAAGCTTTCTTT	CASLRQGNTEAFF
TRBV7-2	TRBD2	TRBJ2-5	.	TGTGCCAGCAGCCTGCGACTAGCGGGAGAGACCCCGATAGGGGCCCAGTACTTC	CASSLRLAGETPIGAQYF
TRBV12-3/TRBV12-4	.	TRBJ2-5	.	TGTGCCAGCAGTTTTTTAATGAGGGAGACCCAGTACTTC	CASSFLMRETQYF
TRBV6-1	.	TRBJ1-2	.	TGTGCCAGCAGTGAAGAGACGACCATCTATGGCTACACCTTC	CASSEETTIYGYTF
TRBV5-4	.	TRBJ2-7	.	TGTGCCAGCAGCTTCTTCGGGAGCTACGAGCAGTACTTC	CASSFFGSYEQYF
TRBV6-5	.	TRBJ1-4	.	TGTGCCAGCAGTTACGGAGGGTTTGAAAAACTGTTTTTT	CASSYGGFEKLFF
TRBV3-1/TRBV3-2	.	TRBJ2-6	.	TGTGCCAGCAGCCAAGAGGTCCTTAGGCGTCGGGGGGCCAACGTCCTGACTTTC	CASSQEVLRRRGANVLTF
TRBV7-9	TRBD1	TRBJ1-2	.	TGTGCCAGCAGCCCCCCGGGACAGGGAGTGAATGGCTACACCTTC	CASSPPGQGVNGYTF
TRBV12-3/TRBV12-4	TRBD1	TRBJ1-2	.	TGTGCCAGCAGTCTTAGGACAGGGAATGGCTACACCTTC	CASSLRTGNGYTF
TRBV28	.	TRBJ1-6	.	TGTGCCAGCAGTTCCTCCGCTCATGCGCACTTT	CASSSSAHAHF
TRBV12-3/TRBV12-4	.	TRBJ1-2	.	TGTGCCAGCAGTCCGGGACATACATATGGCTACACCTTC	CASSPGHTYGYTF
TRBV27	TRBD1	TRBJ2-5	.	TGTGCCAGCAGCCCCGGGACAGGGGGATTAGGAGAGACCCAGTACTTC	CASSPGTGGLGETQYF
TRBV2	TRBD1	TRBJ2-5	.	TGTGCCAGCAGTGAAATAAGGACAGGAAGAGAGACCCAGTACTTC	CASSEIRTGRETQYF
TRBV5-5	TRBD2	TRBJ2-5	.	TGTGCCAGCAGCAAACGGGGGGGCCAAGTGCGGGAAGAGACCCAGTACTTC	CASSKRGGQVREETQYF
TRBV29-1	.	TRBJ1-1	.	TGCAGCGTTGAAGGAAGTCCCACTGAAGCTTTCTTT	CSVEGSPTEAFF